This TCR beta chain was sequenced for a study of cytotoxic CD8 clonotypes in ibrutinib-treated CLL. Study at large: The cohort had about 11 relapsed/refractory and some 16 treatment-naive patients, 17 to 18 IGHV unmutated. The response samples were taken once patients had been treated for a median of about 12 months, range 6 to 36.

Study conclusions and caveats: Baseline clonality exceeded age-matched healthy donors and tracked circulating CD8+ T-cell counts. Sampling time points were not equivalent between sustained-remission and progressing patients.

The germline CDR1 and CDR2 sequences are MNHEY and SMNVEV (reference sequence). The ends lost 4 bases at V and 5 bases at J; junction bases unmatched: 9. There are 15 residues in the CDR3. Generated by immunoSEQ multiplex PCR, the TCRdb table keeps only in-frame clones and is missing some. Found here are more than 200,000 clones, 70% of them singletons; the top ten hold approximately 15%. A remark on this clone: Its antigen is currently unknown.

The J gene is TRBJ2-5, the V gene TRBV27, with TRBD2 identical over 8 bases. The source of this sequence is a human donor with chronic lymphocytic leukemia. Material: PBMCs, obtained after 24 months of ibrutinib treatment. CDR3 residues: CASSSEPGLGETQYF. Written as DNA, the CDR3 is TGTGCCAGCAGTTCGGAACCGGGACTAGGGGAGACCCAGTACTTC.